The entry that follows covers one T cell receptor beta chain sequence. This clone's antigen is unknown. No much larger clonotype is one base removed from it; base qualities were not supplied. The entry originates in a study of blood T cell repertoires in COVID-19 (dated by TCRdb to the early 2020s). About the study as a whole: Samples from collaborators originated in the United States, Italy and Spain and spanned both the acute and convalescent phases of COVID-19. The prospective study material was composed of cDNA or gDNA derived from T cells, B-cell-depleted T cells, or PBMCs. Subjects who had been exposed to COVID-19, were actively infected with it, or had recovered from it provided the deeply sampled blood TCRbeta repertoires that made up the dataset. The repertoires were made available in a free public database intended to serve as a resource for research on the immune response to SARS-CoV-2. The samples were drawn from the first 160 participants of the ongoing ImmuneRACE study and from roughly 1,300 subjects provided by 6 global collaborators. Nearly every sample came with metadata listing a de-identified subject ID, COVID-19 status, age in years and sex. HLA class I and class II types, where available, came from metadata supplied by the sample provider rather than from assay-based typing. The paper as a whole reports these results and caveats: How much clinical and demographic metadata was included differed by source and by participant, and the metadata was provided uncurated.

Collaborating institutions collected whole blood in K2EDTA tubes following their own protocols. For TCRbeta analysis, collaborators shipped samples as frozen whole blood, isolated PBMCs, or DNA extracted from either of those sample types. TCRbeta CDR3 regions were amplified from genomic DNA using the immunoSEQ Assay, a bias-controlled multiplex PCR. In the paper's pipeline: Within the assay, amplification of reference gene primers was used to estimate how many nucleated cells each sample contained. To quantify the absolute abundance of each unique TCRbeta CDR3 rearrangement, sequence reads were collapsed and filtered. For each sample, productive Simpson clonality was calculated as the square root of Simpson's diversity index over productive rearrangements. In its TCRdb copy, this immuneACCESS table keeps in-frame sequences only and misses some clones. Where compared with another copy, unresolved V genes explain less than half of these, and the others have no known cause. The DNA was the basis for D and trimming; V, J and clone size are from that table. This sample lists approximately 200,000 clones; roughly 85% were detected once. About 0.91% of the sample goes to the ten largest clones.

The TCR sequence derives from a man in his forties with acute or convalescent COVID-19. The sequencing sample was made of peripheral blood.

The DNA sequence is as follows: TGTGCCAGCAGCTTAAACAGGGACGCTGAAGCTTTCTTT. The resulting protein is CASSLNRDAEAFF. The chain joins TRBV7-3 to TRBJ1-1; the D gene is possibly TRBD1, with 6 bases matching. The CDR3 runs 13 residues from the cysteine to the phenylalanine. Just the 39-base CDR3 DNA is kept, in frame starting at base 1. V is cut by 1 base and J by 6 bases, and the space between the germline ends is 9 bases. From a lookup of the germline V gene, CDR1 and CDR2 are SGHTA and FQGTGA.